The rows below give T cell receptor beta chains drawn from one sample of a study of cytomegalovirus exposure and HLA in healthy donors. The repertoire was sequenced with immunoSEQ multiplex PCR; TCRdb's copy has only in-frame clones and lacks some. The table lists 210,000 or so clones, under 85% of them singletons. The sequencing input was PBMCs. These receptors originate from a woman in her forties or fifties in good health and CMV-seropositive. The CDR3 runs from the conserved cysteine through the conserved F or W. A D gene is named only where the DNA matches it firmly. Size is omitted from some rows. Given values are once, few, many or a class for expanded clones.

length,V,size,D,J,CDR3,DNA
15,TRBV10-3,NA,TRBD1,TRBJ2-1,CAISTGTGLASEQFF,TGTGCCATCAGTACCGGGACAGGGTTAGCAAGTGAGCAGTTCTTC
15,TRBV7-9,few,NA,TRBJ1-4,CASSAAGAPSEKLFF,TGTGCCAGCAGCGCAGCAGGGGCCCCGAGTGAAAAACTGTTTTTT
17,TRBV18,NA,NA,TRBJ1-5,CASSPPQLAYSNQPQHF,TGTGCCAGCTCACCACCGCAGTTAGCTTATAGCAATCAGCCCCAGCATTTT
15,TRBV7-9,NA,NA,TRBJ1-3,CASSPPGVTGNTIYF,TGTGCCAGCAGCCCCCCAGGGGTTACTGGAAACACCATATATTTT
13,TRBV5-5,NA,TRBD1,TRBJ1-2,CASSPDRAYGYTF,TGTGCCAGCAGCCCGGACAGGGCTTATGGCTACACCTTC
15,TRBV28,NA,NA,TRBJ1-5,CASSSQGNSNQPQHF,TGTGCCAGCAGCAGTCAGGGAAACAGCAATCAGCCCCAGCATTTT
15,TRBV10-3,NA,TRBD1,TRBJ1-1,CAISTGTGALTEAFF,TGTGCCATCAGTACCGGGACAGGGGCGTTGACTGAAGCTTTCTTT
15,TRBV28,NA,TRBD2,TRBJ2-3,CASTLLAASTDTQYF,TGTGCCAGCACCCTACTAGCGGCTAGCACAGATACGCAGTATTTT
20,TRBV18,once,TRBD2,TRBJ2-3,CASSPRWGLAGGRVTDTQYF,TGTGCCAGCTCACCCCGCTGGGGACTAGCGGGGGGGCGAGTAACAGATACGCAGTATTTT
14,TRBV19,NA,NA,TRBJ1-1,CASSGRDGNTEAFF,TGTGCCAGTAGTGGCAGGGATGGGAACACTGAAGCTTTCTTT
15,TRBV5-1,NA,NA,TRBJ2-2,CASSLARGGTGELFF,TGCGCCAGCAGCTTGGCCAGGGGAGGGACCGGGGAGCTGTTTTTT
13,TRBV9,NA,NA,TRBJ2-7,CASSVGTVYEQYF,TGTGCCAGCAGCGTCGGGACTGTCTACGAGCAGTACTTC
14,TRBV5-1,NA,NA,TRBJ1-2,CASSLGTANYGYTF,TGCGCCAGCAGCTTGGGGACAGCTAACTATGGCTACACCTTC
15,TRBV6-1,NA,TRBD1,TRBJ1-1,CASSRRTGRGTEAFF,TGTGCCAGCAGTCGACGGACAGGGCGAGGGACTGAAGCTTTCTTT
13,TRBV6-1,NA,NA,TRBJ2-7,CASRVGPAYEQYF,TGTGCCAGCAGGGTGGGGCCTGCCTACGAGCAGTACTTC
15,TRBV4-1,NA,TRBD1,TRBJ1-5,CASSPTGGPNQPQHF,TGCGCCAGCAGCCCGACAGGGGGTCCCAATCAGCCCCAGCATTTT
14,TRBV5-6,NA,NA,TRBJ2-7,CASSLTGQGPGQYF,TGTGCCAGCAGCCTTACCGGCCAGGGGCCCGGGCAGTACTTC
11,TRBV7-2,NA,NA,TRBJ2-3,CASSPPVTQYF,TGTGCCAGCAGCCCCCCGGTTACGCAGTATTTT
15,TRBV19,NA,TRBD1,TRBJ1-4,CASSRDRGSNEKLFF,TGTGCCAGTAGCCGGGACAGGGGATCTAATGAAAAACTGTTTTTT
14,TRBV5-1,NA,NA,TRBJ1-1,CASSLDSGHTEAFF,TGCGCCAGCAGCTTGGACAGCGGCCACACTGAAGCTTTCTTT
16,TRBV7-8,NA,NA,TRBJ2-1,CASSLRTVGSYNEQFF,TGTGCCAGCAGCCTCAGGACAGTAGGGTCCTACAATGAGCAGTTCTTC
15,TRBV7-3,NA,NA,TRBJ1-1,CASSLQPIAGAEAFF,TGTGCCAGCAGCTTACAGCCCATCGCGGGCGCTGAAGCTTTCTTT
16,TRBV7-9,NA,TRBD1,TRBJ1-2,CASSLGASTGGHGYTF,TGTGCCAGCAGCTTAGGTGCATCGACAGGGGGGCATGGCTACACCTTC
13,TRBV28,NA,TRBD1,TRBJ1-2,CASSDRARYGYTF,TGTGCCAGCAGCGACAGGGCGCGGTATGGCTACACCTTC
16,TRBV4-2,NA,TRBD2,TRBJ2-3,CASSQEGTGGADTQYF,TGTGCCAGCAGCCAAGAGGGGACGGGGGGGGCAGATACGCAGTATTTT
15,TRBV28,NA,NA,TRBJ1-4,CASSSYRDANEKLFF,TGTGCCAGCAGCTCCTACAGGGATGCTAATGAAAAACTGTTTTTT
15,TRBV7-9,NA,NA,TRBJ1-4,CASSLGGGTNEKLFF,TGTGCCAGCAGCTTAGGGGGGGGAACTAATGAAAAACTGTTTTTT
16,TRBV5-1,NA,NA,TRBJ2-7,CASSLEGQGSPYEQYF,TGCGCCAGCAGCTTGGAGGGGCAGGGCTCCCCCTACGAGCAGTACTTC
16,TRBV19,NA,NA,TRBJ1-2,CASSILRTVDNYGYTF,TGTGCCAGTAGTATACTTCGGACAGTAGATAACTATGGCTACACCTTC
19,TRBV19,NA,TRBD1,TRBJ1-2,CASSSRVPGTGGAGYGYTF,TGTGCCAGTAGTAGCCGGGTTCCCGGGACAGGGGGCGCTGGCTATGGCTACACCTTC
11,TRBV6-5,NA,NA,TRBJ2-7,CASSYSGARYF,TGTGCCAGCAGTTACTCGGGGGCGAGGTACTTC
18,TRBV27,NA,TRBD2,TRBJ2-5,CASSSSPGTSRVGETQYF,TGTGCCAGCAGTTCCAGTCCCGGGACTAGTAGGGTGGGAGAGACCCAGTACTTC
12,TRBV7-8,NA,NA,TRBJ2-7,CASSHEGYEQYF,TGTGCCAGCAGCCACGAGGGCTACGAGCAGTACTTC
15,TRBV19,few,TRBD1,TRBJ1-1,CASSMAQGARTEAFF,TGTGCCAGTAGTATGGCACAGGGGGCTCGCACTGAAGCTTTCTTT
15,TRBV7-9,NA,NA,TRBJ1-1,CASSLEGRGNTEAFF,TGTGCCAGCAGCTTAGAGGGCAGGGGGAACACTGAAGCTTTCTTT
13,TRBV30,NA,TRBD1,TRBJ2-7,CAWARGLQYEQYF,TGTGCCTGGGCCAGGGGGTTGCAATACGAGCAGTACTTC
13,TRBV7-9,NA,TRBD1,TRBJ2-1,CASSSTGVNEQFF,TGTGCCAGCAGCTCTACAGGGGTCAATGAGCAGTTCTTC
17,TRBV4-1,once,TRBD1,TRBJ1-5,CASSQLPTGVGRQPQHF,TGCGCCAGCAGCCAACTGCCCACAGGGGTAGGTCGACAGCCCCAGCATTTT
13,TRBV5-1,once,NA,TRBJ2-1,CASSLDSYNEQFF,TGCGCCAGCAGCTTAGACAGCTACAATGAGCAGTTCTTC
15,TRBV11-2,NA,TRBD1,TRBJ1-2,CASSLTGGHNYGYTF,TGTGCCAGCAGCCTTACAGGGGGCCATAACTATGGCTACACCTTC